This T cell receptor beta chain was sequenced in a study of T-cell memory formation after mild COVID-19. Study outcomes and limitations: Unconfirmed was the SARS-CoV-2 specificity of second-wave clones that peaked on day 37.

This clonotype showed up just a few times. Antigen: not known. Germline assignment: CDR1 SGHTA and CDR2 FQGNSA. J gave up 0 bases and V 3 bases, and 1 base lay outside the gene matches. CDR3 length: 14 residues. TCR alpha and TCR beta cDNA libraries carrying sample barcodes and UMIs were produced by 5'RACE using constant-segment primers. MiXCR was run by TCRdb on the 5' RACE reads, yielding one entry per CDR3 protein. The sample consists of approximately 240,000 distinct CDR3 sequences, approximately 16% of them appearing once. Input material: PBMCs or a T cell subset sorted from them (not recorded which). The TCR was taken from a man aged 18 to 29 who had mild COVID-19 (a few samples of this study predate the infection). Cell type and time point are not known. The chain recombines TRBV7-2 with TRBJ2-5; 7 bases fit TRBD2. The CDR3: CASSFTSDQETQYF. The CDR3 DNA sequence: TGTGCCAGCAGCTTTACTAGCGACCAAGAGACCCAGTACTTC.